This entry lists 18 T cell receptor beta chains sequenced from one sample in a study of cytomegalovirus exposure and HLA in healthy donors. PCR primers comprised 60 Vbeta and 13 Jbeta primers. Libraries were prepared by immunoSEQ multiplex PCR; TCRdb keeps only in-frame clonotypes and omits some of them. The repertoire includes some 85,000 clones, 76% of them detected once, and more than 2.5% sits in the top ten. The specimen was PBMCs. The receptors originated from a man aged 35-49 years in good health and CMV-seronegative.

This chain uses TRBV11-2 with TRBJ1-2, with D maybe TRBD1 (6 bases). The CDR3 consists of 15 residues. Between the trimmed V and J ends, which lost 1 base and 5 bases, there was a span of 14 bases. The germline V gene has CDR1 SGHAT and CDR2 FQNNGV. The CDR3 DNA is TGTGCCAGCAGCTTAGGAGGACAGAGGGGTTATGGCTACACCTTC. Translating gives CASSLGGQRGYGYTF. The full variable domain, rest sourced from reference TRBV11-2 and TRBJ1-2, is EAGVAQSPRYKIIEKRQSVAFWCNPISGHATLYWYQQILGQGPKLLIQFQNNGVVDDSQLPKDRFSAERLKGVDSTLKIQPAKLEDSAVYLCASSLGGQRGYGYTFGSGTRLTVV.

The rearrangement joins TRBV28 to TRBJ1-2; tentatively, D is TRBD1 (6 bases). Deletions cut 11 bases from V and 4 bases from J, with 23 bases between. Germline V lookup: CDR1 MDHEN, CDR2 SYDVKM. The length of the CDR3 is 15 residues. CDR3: CACRGDTLRLYGYTF. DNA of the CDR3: TGTGCCTGCCGAGGGGACACACTTAGACTCTATGGCTACACCTTC.

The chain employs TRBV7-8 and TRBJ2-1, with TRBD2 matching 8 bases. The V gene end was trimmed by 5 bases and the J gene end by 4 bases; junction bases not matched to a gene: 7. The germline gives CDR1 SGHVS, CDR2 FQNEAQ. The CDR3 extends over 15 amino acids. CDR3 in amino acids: CASSTPRGGYNEQFF. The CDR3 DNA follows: TGTGCCAGCAGCACCCCCCGGGGGGGTTACAATGAGCAGTTCTTC.

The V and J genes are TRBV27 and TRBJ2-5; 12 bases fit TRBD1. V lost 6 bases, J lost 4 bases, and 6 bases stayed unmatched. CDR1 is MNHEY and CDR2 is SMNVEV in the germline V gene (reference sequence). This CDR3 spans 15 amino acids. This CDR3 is CASSSGTGGAETQYF. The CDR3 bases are TGTGCCAGCAGCTCCGGGACAGGGGGCGCAGAGACCCAGTACTTC.

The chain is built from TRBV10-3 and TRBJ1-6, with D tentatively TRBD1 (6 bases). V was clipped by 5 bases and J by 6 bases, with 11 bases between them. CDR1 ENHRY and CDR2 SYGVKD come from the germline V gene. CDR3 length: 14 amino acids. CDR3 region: CAISQGQSNSPLHF. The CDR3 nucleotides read TGTGCCATCAGTCAAGGACAGAGTAATTCACCCCTCCACTTT.

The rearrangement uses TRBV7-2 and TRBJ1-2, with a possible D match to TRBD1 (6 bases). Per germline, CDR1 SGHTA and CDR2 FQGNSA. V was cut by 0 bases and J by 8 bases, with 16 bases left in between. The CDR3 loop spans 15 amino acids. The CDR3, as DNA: TGTGCCAGCAGCTTAGCGCTCGCGGGGGCGGCCGGCTACACCTTC. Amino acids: CASSLALAGAAGYTF.

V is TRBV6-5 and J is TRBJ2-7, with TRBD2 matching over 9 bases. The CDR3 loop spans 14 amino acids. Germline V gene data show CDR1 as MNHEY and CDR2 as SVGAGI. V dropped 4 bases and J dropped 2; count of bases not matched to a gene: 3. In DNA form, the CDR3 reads TGTGCCAGCAGTTCGACTAGCGGAACCTACGAGCAGTACTTC. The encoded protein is CASSSTSGTYEQYF.

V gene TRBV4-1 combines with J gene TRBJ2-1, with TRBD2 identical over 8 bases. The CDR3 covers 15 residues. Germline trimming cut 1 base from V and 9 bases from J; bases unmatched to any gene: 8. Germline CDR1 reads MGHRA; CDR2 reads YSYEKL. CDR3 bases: TGCGCCAGCAGCCAAGGCAGACTAGCGCAGAGTGAGCAGTTCTTC. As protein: CASSQGRLAQSEQFF.

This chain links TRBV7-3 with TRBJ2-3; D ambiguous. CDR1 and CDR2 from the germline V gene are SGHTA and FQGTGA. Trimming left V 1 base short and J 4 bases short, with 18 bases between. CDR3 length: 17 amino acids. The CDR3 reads CASSLMATLSPPDTQYF. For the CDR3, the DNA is TGTGCCAGCAGCTTAATGGCAACTCTTAGCCCTCCAGATACGCAGTATTTT.

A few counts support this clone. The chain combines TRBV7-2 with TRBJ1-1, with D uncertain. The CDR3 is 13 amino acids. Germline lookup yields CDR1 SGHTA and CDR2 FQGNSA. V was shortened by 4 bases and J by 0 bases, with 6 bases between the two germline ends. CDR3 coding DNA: TGTGCCAGCAGCTCTTGGCTGAACACTGAAGCTTTCTTT. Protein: CASSSWLNTEAFF.

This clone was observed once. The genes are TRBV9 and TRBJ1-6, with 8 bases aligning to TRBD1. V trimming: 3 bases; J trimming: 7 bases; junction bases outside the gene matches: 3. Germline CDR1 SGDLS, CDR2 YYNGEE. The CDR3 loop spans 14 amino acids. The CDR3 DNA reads TGTGCCAGCAGCGGGACAGGGACAAATTCACCCCTCCACTTT. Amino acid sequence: CASSGTGTNSPLHF.

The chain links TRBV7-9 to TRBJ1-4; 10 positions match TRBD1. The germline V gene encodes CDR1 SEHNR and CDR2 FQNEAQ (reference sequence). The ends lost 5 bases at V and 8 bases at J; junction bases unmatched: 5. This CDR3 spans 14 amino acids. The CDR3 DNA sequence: TGTGCCAGCAGCCGGGACAGGGGTAGGGAAAAACTGTTTTTT. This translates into CASSRDRGREKLFF. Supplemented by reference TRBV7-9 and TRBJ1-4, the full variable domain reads DTGVSQNPRHKITKRGQNVTFRCDPISEHNRLYWYRQTLGQGPEFLTYFQNEAQLEKSRLLSDRFSAERPKGSFSTLEIQRTEQGDSAMYLCASSRDRGREKLFFGSGTQLSVL.

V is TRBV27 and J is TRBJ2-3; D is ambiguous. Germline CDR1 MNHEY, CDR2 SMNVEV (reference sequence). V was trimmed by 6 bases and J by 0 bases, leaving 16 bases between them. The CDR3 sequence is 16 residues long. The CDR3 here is CASSKKRGYSTDTQYF. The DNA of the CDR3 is TGTGCCAGCAGCAAAAAACGAGGCTACAGCACAGATACGCAGTATTTT.

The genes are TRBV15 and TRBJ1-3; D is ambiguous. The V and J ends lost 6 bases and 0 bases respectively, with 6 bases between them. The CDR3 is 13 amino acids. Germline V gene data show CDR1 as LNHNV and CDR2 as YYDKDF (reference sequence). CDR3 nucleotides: TGTGCCACCAGAGAGATCTCTGGAAACACCATATATTTT. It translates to CATREISGNTIYF.

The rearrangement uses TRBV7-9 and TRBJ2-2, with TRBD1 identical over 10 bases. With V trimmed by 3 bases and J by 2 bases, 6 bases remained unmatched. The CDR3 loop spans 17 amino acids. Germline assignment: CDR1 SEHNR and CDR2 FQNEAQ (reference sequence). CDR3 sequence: CASSFPGTGVNTGELFF. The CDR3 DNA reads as TGTGCCAGCAGCTTTCCCGGGACAGGGGTTAACACCGGGGAGCTGTTTTTT.

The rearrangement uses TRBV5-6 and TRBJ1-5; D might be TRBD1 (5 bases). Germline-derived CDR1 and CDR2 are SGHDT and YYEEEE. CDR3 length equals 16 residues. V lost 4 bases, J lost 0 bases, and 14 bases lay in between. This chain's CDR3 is CASSRTSSYSNQPQHF. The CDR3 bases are TGTGCCAGCAGCCGGACAAGCTCATATAGCAATCAGCCCCAGCATTTT.

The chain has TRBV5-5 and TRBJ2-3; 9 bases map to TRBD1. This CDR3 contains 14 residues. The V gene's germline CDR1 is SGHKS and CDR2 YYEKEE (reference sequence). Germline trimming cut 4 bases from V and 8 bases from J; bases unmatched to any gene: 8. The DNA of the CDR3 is TGTGCCAGCAGCGCCGGGACAGGGAGAGCTACGCAGTATTTT. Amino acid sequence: CASSAGTGRATQYF. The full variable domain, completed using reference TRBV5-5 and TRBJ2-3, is DAGVTQSPTHLIKTRGQQVTLRCSPISGHKSVSWYQQVLGQGPQFIFQYYEKEERGRGNFPDRFSARQFPNYSSELNVNALLLGDSALYLCASSAGTGRATQYFGPGTRLTVL.

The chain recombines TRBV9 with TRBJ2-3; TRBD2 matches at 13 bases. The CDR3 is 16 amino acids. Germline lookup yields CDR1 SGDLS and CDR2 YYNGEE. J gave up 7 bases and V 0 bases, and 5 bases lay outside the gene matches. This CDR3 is CASSVDGTSGINTQYF. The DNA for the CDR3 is TGTGCCAGCAGCGTAGACGGGACTAGCGGGATAAATACGCAGTATTTT.